This T cell receptor (beta chain) emerged from a study of blood T cell repertoires in COVID-19. Study as a whole: From the United States, Italy and Spain came samples of acute and convalescent COVID-19. T cells, B-cell-depleted T cells, or PBMCs supplied cDNA or gDNA.

Assay: immunoSEQ multiplex PCR; the TCRdb copy retains only in-frame clones and omits some. The sample lists about 180,000 clones, roughly 77% occurring once. Trimming at V came to 2 bases and at J to 5 bases, leaving 5 bases not matched to a gene. Germline V gene data show CDR1 as MNHEY and CDR2 as SVGAGI. The CDR3 has 15 residues. Source material: peripheral blood. This TCR derives from a woman of 80 years or more with COVID-19, enrolled during active disease. V usage is TRBV6-5 and J usage is TRBJ2-1; 8 positions match TRBD2. CDR3 protein: CASSYGRGANNEQFF. The CDR3, as DNA: TGTGCCAGCAGTTACGGGCGGGGGGCTAACAATGAGCAGTTCTTC.